What follows are 10 T cell receptor beta chains derived from one specimen sequenced in a study of vaccination effects on CD4 cells after COVID-19. Culture lasted under 13 days before CD4+ T cell isolation. Participants each got two BNT162b2 or mRNA-1273 vaccine doses. No antigens are known for them. Profiling relied on immunoSEQ multiplex PCR, and the TCRdb table lists in-frame clones only, not all of them. The sample consists of approximately 74,000 clones, roughly 73% of them appearing once. The sequences come from CD4+ T cells from PBMCs cultured without peptide, collected after COVID-19 vaccination. These TCRs come from a human donor who received a COVID-19 vaccine.

The chain carries TRBV29-1 and TRBJ2-2; no clear D. The CDR3 sequence is 13 residues long. Germline V gives CDR1 SQVTM, CDR2 ANQGSEA. V lost 3 bases to trimming and J lost 2 bases, with 7 bases between them. The CDR3: CSVDSLNTGELFF. CDR3 nucleotides: TGCAGCGTTGATTCTCTAAACACCGGGGAGCTGTTTTTT.

The chain combines TRBV5-1 with TRBJ2-6; D possibly uses TRBD1 or TRBD2 (5 bases each). The CDR3 has 15 amino acids. Germline CDR1 and CDR2: SGHRS and YFSETQ. Trimming left V 4 bases short and J 12 bases short, with 20 bases between. This CDR3 is CASSPYLGTTVVLTF. The CDR3 nucleotides read TGCGCCAGCAGCCCATACCTCGGGACCACTGTCGTCCTGACTTTC.

The chain is built from TRBV6-5 and TRBJ2-7; D is perhaps TRBD1 (6 bases). Trimming left V 8 bases short and J 7 bases short, with 18 bases between. CDR1 and CDR2 (germline): MNHEY, SVGAGI. The CDR3 is 13 amino acids. The CDR3 protein is CASGPTGDFEQYV. DNA for the CDR3: TGTGCCAGCGGGCCGACAGGCGATTTTGAGCAGTACGTC.

This chain links TRBV6-2 or TRBV6-3 with TRBJ2-6, with 7 bases fitting TRBD1. The V segment lost 2 bases and the J segment 1 base; nucleotides outside the gene matches: 14. The CDR3 length is 20 residues. In germline, CDR1 is MNHEY, CDR2 SVGEGT. The CDR3 spells CASSYRFRGFTLSGANVLTF. The DNA for the CDR3 is TGTGCCAGCAGTTACCGTTTCAGGGGGTTTACCCTTTCTGGGGCCAACGTCCTGACTTTC.

The V and J genes are TRBV25-1 and TRBJ1-6; D might be TRBD1 (6 bases). The V end was cut by 3 bases, the J end by 12 bases, with 18 bases between. The CDR3 contains 15 residues. CDR1 is MGHDK and CDR2 is SYGVNS in the germline V gene. The DNA for the CDR3 is TGTGCCAGCAGTGACCCCCGAAGGGGGGCGGGACCCCTCCACTTT. Its translation: CASSDPRRGAGPLHF.

The gene calls are TRBV6-5 and TRBJ2-7; possibly TRBD2 for D (5 bases). The CDR3 runs to 14 residues. The germline V and J ends were trimmed by 6 bases and 1 base, with 13 bases remaining between them. Germline CDR1 is MNHEY and CDR2 is SVGAGI. CDR3 in amino acids: CASRKGPGSYEQYV. The CDR3 DNA sequence: TGTGCCAGCAGGAAAGGACCGGGATCCTACGAGCAGTACGTC.

By share, this clone ranks as medium-sized. This rearrangement joins TRBV5-4 to TRBJ1-1; TRBD1 might be the D (6 bases). The V end lost 2 bases, the J end lost 9 bases, and 14 bases lay between the germline ends. The CDR3 contains 13 residues. The germline V gene encodes CDR1 SGHNT and CDR2 YYREEE (reference sequence). DNA for the CDR3: TGTGCCAGCAGCTTATCCATGGGGGGCCAAGCTTTCTTT. It encodes CASSLSMGGQAFF.

The chain recombines TRBV19 with TRBJ2-4; TRBD1 might be the D (7 bases). Trimming removed 5 bases from V and 9 bases from J, with 17 bases in between. Looked up from germline, CDR1 is LNHDA and CDR2 is SQIVND (reference sequence). The CDR3 consists of 14 residues. In DNA, the CDR3 is TGTGCCAGTAGTCGGGGGACAGCCCTTGGCATTCAGTACTTC. Encoded protein: CASSRGTALGIQYF.

DNA of the CDR3: TGTGCCACCAAGGGACAACCTCAAGAGACCCAGTACTTC. This sequence encodes CATKGQPQETQYF. This chain joins TRBV24-1 and TRBJ2-5, with D maybe TRBD1 (6 bases). From germline, CDR1 is KGHDR and CDR2 SFDVKD. The CDR3 contains 13 residues. Trimming took off 8 bases at V and 2 bases at J, with 11 bases between the two ends.

This chain links TRBV19 with TRBJ2-7; TRBD1 matches 7 bases. V trimming: 3 bases; J trimming: 3 bases; junction bases outside the gene matches: 5. The CDR3 contains 14 residues. CDR1 and CDR2 (germline): LNHDA, SQIVND (reference sequence). The CDR3 region has the DNA TGTGCCAGTAGTATTGCCCCAGGGGGCTACGAGCAGTACGTC. Translating it yields CASSIAPGGYEQYV.